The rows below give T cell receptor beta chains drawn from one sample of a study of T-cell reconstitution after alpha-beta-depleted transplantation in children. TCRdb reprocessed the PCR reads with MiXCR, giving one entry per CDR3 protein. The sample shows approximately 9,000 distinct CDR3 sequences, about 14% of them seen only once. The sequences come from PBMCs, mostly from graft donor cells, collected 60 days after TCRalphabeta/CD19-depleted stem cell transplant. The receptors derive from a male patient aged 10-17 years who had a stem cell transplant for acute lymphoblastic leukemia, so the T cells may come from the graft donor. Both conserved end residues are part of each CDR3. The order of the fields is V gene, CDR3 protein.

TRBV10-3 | CAIRGTGLGYGYTF
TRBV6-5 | CASKVYSTDTQYF
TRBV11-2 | CASRRTGNTGELFF
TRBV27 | CASSPYSGSNQPQHF
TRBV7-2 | CASSLGQLDQETQYF
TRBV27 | CASSPLGPFRNSPLHF
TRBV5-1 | CASRLDYEQYF
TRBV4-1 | CASSQRLALRDRGGYTF
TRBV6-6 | CASRFGRYSNQPQHF
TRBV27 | CAQHTPAGWLYTEAFF
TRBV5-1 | CASSGQGVSEQYF
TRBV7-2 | CASSLVGGVYNEQFF
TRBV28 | CASSLTAYEQYF
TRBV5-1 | CASRAGVTDTQYF
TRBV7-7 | CASSHSGGGETQYF
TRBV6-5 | CASSYTGNSPLHF
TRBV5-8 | CASSLYGGWNTEAFF
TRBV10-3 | CAISGLAGGRYEQYF
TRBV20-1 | CSASRDRALDTQYF
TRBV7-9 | CASSPSGTNEKLFF
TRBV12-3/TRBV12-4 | CASSPPSGQNYEQYF
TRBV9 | CASSVWGMNTGELFF
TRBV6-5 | CASSSPGRGGTPKTQYF
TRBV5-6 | CASSADRGRDIQYF
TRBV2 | CASRATGRHQPQHF
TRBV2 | CASSGVYSNQPQHF
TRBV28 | CASSPSGILDEQFF
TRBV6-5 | CASSYGVAGNPYEQYF
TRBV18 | CASQERVTYEQYF
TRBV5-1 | CASSRPQSETQYF
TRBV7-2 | CASSLTGGLNEQFF
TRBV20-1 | CSALLRDRGRRNTEAFF
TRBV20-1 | CSAEIGGTEAFF
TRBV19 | CASSTPGRGTYEQYF
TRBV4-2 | CASSHRLAGEQYF
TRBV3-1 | CASSPRRGEKLFF
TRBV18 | CASSRGYEQFF
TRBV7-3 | CASSLTTTSGTHNEQFF
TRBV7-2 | CASSPVWADTQYF
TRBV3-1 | CASSKGVSGGIYNEQFF